The 16 T cell receptor beta chains presented below share a single source sample, sequenced in a study of shared clonotypes between healthy human individuals. Libraries were prepared by immunoSEQ multiplex PCR; TCRdb keeps only in-frame clonotypes and omits some of them. The data show about 110,000 clones, with over 65% seen just once and roughly a quarter held by the top ten. Specimen: memory CD8+ T cells sorted from blood. The subset is: CD45RO+ cells pooled with CCR7-negative TemRA cells. Receptors originate from a woman aged 30 to 39 in good health.

The chain combines TRBV25-1 with TRBJ2-1; 9 bases map to TRBD2. Trimming cost V 5 bases and J 7 bases; bases outside gene matches: 6. Germline-derived CDR1 and CDR2 are MGHDK and SYGVNS. The CDR3 spans 14 residues. The CDR3 DNA reads TGTGCCAGCAGTAACGGGACTAGCCTTAATGAGCAGTTCTTC. Its translation: CASSNGTSLNEQFF.

V usage is TRBV19 and J usage is TRBJ1-1; no firm D call. Germline lookup yields CDR1 LNHDA and CDR2 SQIVND (reference sequence). Trimming took 4 bases from V and 1 from J, leaving 7 bases between them. The CDR3 loop spans 13 amino acids. The CDR3 nucleotides read TGTGCCAGTAGTAGTGGCCAGAACACTGAAGCTTTCTTT. Protein product: CASSSGQNTEAFF. Together with reference TRBV19 and TRBJ1-1, the CDR3 gives the full variable domain: DGGITQSPKYLFRKEGQNVTLSCEQNLNHDAMYWYRQDPGQGLRLIYYSQIVNDFQKGDIAEGYSVSREKKESFPLTVTSAQKNPTAFYLCASSSGQNTEAFFGQGTRLTVV.

The rearrangement links TRBV7-9 to TRBJ2-1; D is undetermined. The V and J ends lost 2 bases and 9 bases respectively, with 17 bases between them. Germline CDR1 reads SEHNR; CDR2 reads FQNEAQ (reference sequence). The CDR3 runs to 15 residues. In nucleotides, the CDR3 is TGTGCCAGCAGCTTACCCTTGACCCCCCTGCGTGAGCAGTTCTTC. Translated, it gives CASSLPLTPLREQFF.

The chain recombines TRBV14 with TRBJ2-3; 8 nucleotides align to TRBD2. The V gene's germline CDR1 is SGHDN and CDR2 FVKESK. With 6 bases clipped from V and 0 bases from J, the junction kept 8 bases outside the gene matches. CDR3 length: 16 residues. The DNA of the CDR3 is TGTGCCAGCAGTCTACTAGCGGATCTAAGCACAGATACGCAGTATTTT. Translation gives CASSLLADLSTDTQYF.

The genes are TRBV19 and TRBJ2-2; 8 bases are shared with TRBD1. The CDR3 spans 13 residues. The junction had 5 bases not matched to a gene; V was cut back by 7 bases and J by 7 bases. In germline, CDR1 is LNHDA, CDR2 SQIVND (reference sequence). The CDR3 nucleotides read TGTGCCAGTACACCAGGGGGCCTCGGGGAGCTGTTTTTT. This codes for CASTPGGLGELFF.

The chain links TRBV27 to TRBJ1-5; 10 bases are shared with TRBD1. Germline CDR1 reads MNHEY; CDR2 reads SMNVEV (reference sequence). This CDR3 has 13 residues. The trim removed 8 bases at V and 6 bases at J, leaving 4 bases unmatched. The CDR3 loop is CASGQGGGQPQHF. CDR3 coding DNA: TGTGCCAGCGGACAGGGGGGCGGTCAGCCCCAGCATTTT.

The V and J genes are TRBV5-1 and TRBJ2-7; the match to TRBD1 covers 7 bases. The junction had 12 bases not matched to a gene; V was cut back by 3 bases and J by 3 bases. The CDR3 extends over 16 amino acids. The germline V gene has CDR1 SGHRS and CDR2 YFSETQ. CDR3 in amino acids: CASSSEPGQLRYEQYF. The DNA for the CDR3 is TGCGCCAGCAGCTCTGAACCGGGACAGTTACGCTACGAGCAGTACTTC.

This clone has just one count. The chain recombines TRBV7-9 with TRBJ2-1; possible D gene TRBD1, 6 bases. V was trimmed by 5 bases and J by 10 bases, leaving 15 bases between them. The CDR3 sequence is 13 residues long. CDR1 SEHNR and CDR2 FQNEAQ come from the germline V gene (reference sequence). CDR3 sequence reads: CASSPDRTREQFF. The CDR3 DNA is TGTGCCAGCAGCCCCGACAGGACAAGGGAGCAGTTCTTC.

This clone occurred many times. The chain recombines TRBV14 with TRBJ2-6; the D gene is possibly TRBD1 (6 bases). The V end was cut by 8 bases, the J end by 2 bases, with 10 bases between. Germline V lookup: CDR1 SGHDN, CDR2 FVKESK. The CDR3 is made up of 14 amino acids. CDR3 DNA: TGTGCCAGCTACAGGGATACTGGGGCCAACGTCCTGACTTTC. It is translated as CASYRDTGANVLTF.

The chain has TRBV15 and TRBJ2-1; D is perhaps TRBD2 (5 bases). The CDR3 has 15 amino acids. V was cut by 1 base and J by 6 bases, with 13 bases left in between. Germline assignment: CDR1 LNHNV and CDR2 YYDKDF (reference sequence). The CDR3: CATSRAGNLLNEQFF. DNA of the CDR3: TGTGCCACCAGCAGAGCCGGGAACCTTCTCAATGAGCAGTTCTTC.

CDR3 DNA sequence: TGCAGCAAAGCCAGAGAATACGAGCAGTACTTC. Amino acid sequence: CSKAREYEQYF. The chain employs TRBV20-1 and TRBJ2-7, with D hard to call. Germline V lookup: CDR1 DFQATT, CDR2 SNEGSKA (reference sequence). The CDR3 runs to 11 residues.

This sequence joins TRBV5-1 and TRBJ2-7; tentatively, D is TRBD2 (5 bases). The V gene lost 2 bases and the J gene lost 2 bases, with 11 bases spanning the gap. Germline CDR1 reads SGHRS; CDR2 reads YFSETQ. The CDR3 consists of 14 residues. This CDR3 is CASSFLSETYEQYF. CDR3 DNA: TGCGCCAGCAGCTTTCTTAGCGAGACCTACGAGCAGTACTTC.

The chain recombines TRBV7-9 with TRBJ2-4; D is perhaps TRBD2 (5 bases). CDR3 size: 14 residues. V lost 5 bases and J 8 bases, leaving 16 bases between the germline ends. Germline lookup yields CDR1 SEHNR and CDR2 FQNEAQ (reference sequence). The CDR3 DNA follows: TGTGCCAGCAGCCCCCTGGGGAGAGAGTACATTCAGTACTTC. Translating gives CASSPLGREYIQYF.

Ten or more counts support this clone. The rearrangement joins TRBV19 to TRBJ1-3; the D gene is possibly TRBD1 (6 bases). Trimming removed 6 bases at V and 1 base at J, with 25 bases between. The CDR3 spans 19 residues. Germline CDR1 is LNHDA and CDR2 is SQIVND (reference sequence). CDR3 DNA: TGTGCCAGTAGCCTTTACCGGGACACTCGGCTGTTGTCTGGAAACACCATATATTTT. Translating it yields CASSLYRDTRLLSGNTIYF.

This clone showed up just once. The J gene is TRBJ2-3, the V gene TRBV19, with TRBD2 as a possible D gene (5 bases). Germline V gives CDR1 LNHDA, CDR2 SQIVND (reference sequence). This CDR3 has 15 residues. V dropped 1 base and J dropped 4 bases, with 12 bases sitting between them. In nucleotides, the CDR3 is TGTGCCAGTAGTATAGTGCCTAGCCCCGCAGATACGCAGTATTTT. It is translated as CASSIVPSPADTQYF. Variable domain in full (rest from reference TRBV19 and TRBJ2-3): DGGITQSPKYLFRKEGQNVTLSCEQNLNHDAMYWYRQDPGQGLRLIYYSQIVNDFQKGDIAEGYSVSREKKESFPLTVTSAQKNPTAFYLCASSIVPSPADTQYFGPGTRLTVL.

V usage is TRBV27 and J usage is TRBJ1-3; 8 positions match TRBD1. Trimming at V came to 5 bases and at J to 4 bases, leaving 4 bases not matched to a gene. CDR3 length: 14 amino acids. The germline gives CDR1 MNHEY, CDR2 SMNVEV (reference sequence). The CDR3, as DNA: TGTGCCAGCAGTCGGACAGGGAACGGAAACACCATATATTTT. As protein: CASSRTGNGNTIYF.